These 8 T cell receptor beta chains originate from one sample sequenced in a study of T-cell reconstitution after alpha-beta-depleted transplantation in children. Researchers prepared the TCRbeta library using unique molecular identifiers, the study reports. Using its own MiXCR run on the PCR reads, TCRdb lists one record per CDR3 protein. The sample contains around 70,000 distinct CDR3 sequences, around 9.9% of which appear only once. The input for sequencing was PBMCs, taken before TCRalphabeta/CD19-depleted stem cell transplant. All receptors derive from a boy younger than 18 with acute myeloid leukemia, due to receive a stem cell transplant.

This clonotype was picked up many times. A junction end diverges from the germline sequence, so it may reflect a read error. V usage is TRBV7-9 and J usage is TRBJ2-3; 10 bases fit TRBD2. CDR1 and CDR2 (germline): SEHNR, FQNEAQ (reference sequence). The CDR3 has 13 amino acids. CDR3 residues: CASSFDSSGGPNF. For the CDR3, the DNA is TGTGCCAGCAGCTTTGATTCTAGCGGGGGCCCCAATTTT.

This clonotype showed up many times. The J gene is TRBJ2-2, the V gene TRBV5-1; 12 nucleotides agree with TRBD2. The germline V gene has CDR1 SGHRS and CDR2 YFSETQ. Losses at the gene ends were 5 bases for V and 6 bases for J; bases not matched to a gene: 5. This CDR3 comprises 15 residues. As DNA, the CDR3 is TGCGCCAGCAGACCCGGACTAGCGGGATCCGGGGAGCTGTTTTTT. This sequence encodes CASRPGLAGSGELFF.

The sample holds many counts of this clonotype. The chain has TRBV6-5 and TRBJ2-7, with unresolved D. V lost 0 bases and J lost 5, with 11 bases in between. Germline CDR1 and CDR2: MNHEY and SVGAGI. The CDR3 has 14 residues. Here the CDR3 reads CASSYSGLGNEQYF. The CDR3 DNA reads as TGTGCCAGCAGTTACTCGGGGTTGGGGAACGAGCAGTACTTC.

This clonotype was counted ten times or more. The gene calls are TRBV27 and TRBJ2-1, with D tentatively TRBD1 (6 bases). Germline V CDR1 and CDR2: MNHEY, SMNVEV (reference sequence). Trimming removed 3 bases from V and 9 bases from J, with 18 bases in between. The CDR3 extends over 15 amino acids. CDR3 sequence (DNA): TGTGCCAGCAGTTTCCGGACTGGGGGCGATGGTGAGCAGTTCTTC. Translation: CASSFRTGGDGEQFF.

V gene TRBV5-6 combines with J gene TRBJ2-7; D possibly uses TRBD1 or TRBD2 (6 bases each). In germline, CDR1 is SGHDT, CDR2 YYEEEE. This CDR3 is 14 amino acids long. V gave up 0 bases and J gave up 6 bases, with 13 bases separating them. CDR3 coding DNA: TGTGCCAGCAGCTTGGAAGGGGGGCCATTCGAGCAGTACGTC. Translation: CASSLEGGPFEQYV.

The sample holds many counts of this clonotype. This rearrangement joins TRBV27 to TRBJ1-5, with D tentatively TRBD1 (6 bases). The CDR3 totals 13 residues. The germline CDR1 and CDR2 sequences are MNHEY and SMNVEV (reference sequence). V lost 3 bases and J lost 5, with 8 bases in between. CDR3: CASSFRGDQPQHF. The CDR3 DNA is TGTGCCAGCAGTTTCAGGGGCGATCAGCCCCAGCATTTT.

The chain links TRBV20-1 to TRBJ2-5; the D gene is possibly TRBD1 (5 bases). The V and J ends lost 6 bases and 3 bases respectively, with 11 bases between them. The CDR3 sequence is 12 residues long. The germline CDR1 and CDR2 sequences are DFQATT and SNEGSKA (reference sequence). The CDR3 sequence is CSADGQEETQYF. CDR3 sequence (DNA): TGCAGTGCGGACGGACAAGAAGAGACCCAGTACTTC.

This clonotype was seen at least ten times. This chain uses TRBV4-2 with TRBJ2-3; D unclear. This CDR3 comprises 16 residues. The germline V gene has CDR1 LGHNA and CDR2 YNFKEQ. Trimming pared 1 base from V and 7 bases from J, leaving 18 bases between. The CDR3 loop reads CASSQGMALRLNTQYF. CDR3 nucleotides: TGTGCCAGCAGCCAAGGAATGGCCCTTAGATTGAATACGCAGTATTTT.